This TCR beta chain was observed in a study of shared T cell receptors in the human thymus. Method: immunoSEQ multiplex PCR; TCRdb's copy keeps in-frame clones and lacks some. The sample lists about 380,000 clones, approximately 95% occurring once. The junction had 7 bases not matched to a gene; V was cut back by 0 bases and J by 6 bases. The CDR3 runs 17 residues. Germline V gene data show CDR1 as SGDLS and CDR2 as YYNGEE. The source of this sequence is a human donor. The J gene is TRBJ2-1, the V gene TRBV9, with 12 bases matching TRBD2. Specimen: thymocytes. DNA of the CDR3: TGTGCCAGCAGCGTAGGACTAGCGGGAGTGGTAGGCAATGAGCAGTTCTTC. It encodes CASSVGLAGVVGNEQFF.